Listed here are 12 T cell receptor beta chains from one sample, sequenced in a study of CD8+CD57+ T cells in acquired aplastic anemia. Patients chosen for sequencing had shown CD8+CD57+ cell expansion by flow cytometry. CDR3 and TCR beta VDJ profiling relied on genomic DNA as the template. TCRdb analysed the reads with MiXCR anew, one entry per CDR3 protein. Altogether approximately 200,000 distinct CDR3 sequences are present, roughly 45% being singletons, with the ten largest covering 15% to 20%. The material sequenced was sorted CD4+, CD8+, or CD8+CD57+ T cells (not recorded which) from PBMCs. These receptors were obtained from a human donor with aplastic anemia.

This clonotype was seen many times. The chain combines TRBV20-1 with TRBJ1-5; D uncertain. Trimming took off 6 bases at V and 3 bases at J, with 12 bases between the two ends. The CDR3 length is 13 residues. Germline V CDR1 and CDR2: DFQATT, SNEGSKA (reference sequence). The CDR3 DNA is TGCAGTGCCGTCCCGAGGATCAATCAGCCCCAGCATTTT. It yields the protein CSAVPRINQPQHF.

This clonotype was counted at least ten times. This chain uses TRBV6-1 with TRBJ2-7, with 9 bases matching TRBD2. The CDR3 has 15 residues. V dropped 1 base and J dropped 2; count of bases not matched to a gene: 3. Germline CDR1 and CDR2: MNHNS and SASEGT. The CDR3 is CASSEVAGATYEQYF. CDR3 nucleotide sequence: TGTGCCAGCAGTGAAGTAGCGGGGGCCACCTACGAGCAGTACTTC.

The CDR3 DNA is TGCAGCGGCCGTGGGCTAGCGGGGGATAACAATGAGCAGTTCTTC. Its translation: CSGRGLAGDNNEQFF. The chain links TRBV29-1 to TRBJ2-1; TRBD2 aligns across 10 bases. This CDR3 contains 15 residues. V lost 7 bases, J lost 5 bases, and 11 bases stayed unmatched. The germline V gene has CDR1 SQVTM and CDR2 ANQGSEA.

This clonotype was found a few times. A much bigger clone sits one base away, suggesting this may be a read error. The rearrangement uses TRBV19 and TRBJ1-5, with D possibly matching TRBD1 (6 bases). V was cut by 4 bases and J by 3 bases, with 13 bases left in between. The germline CDR1 and CDR2 sequences are LNHDA and SQIVND (reference sequence). The CDR3 loop spans 15 amino acids. DNA of the CDR3: TGTGCCAGTAGTACTCGACAGGACTACAATCAGCCCCAGCATTTT. Translated, it gives CASSTRQDYNQPQHF. The full variable domain, with the rest looked up from reference TRBV19 and TRBJ1-5, is DGGITQSPKYLFRKEGQNVTLSCEQNLNHDAMYWYRQDPGQGLRLIYYSQIVNDFQKGDIAEGYSVSREKKESFPLTVTSAQKNPTAFYLCASSTRQDYNQPQHFGDGTRLSIL.

About this clonotype: A clone one base away is much larger, so this may be a read error. The gene calls are TRBV6-1 and TRBJ2-7; 7 bases fit TRBD1. The junction had 11 bases not matched to a gene; V was cut back by 8 bases and J by 7 bases. Germline V gives CDR1 MNHNS, CDR2 SASEGT. The CDR3 runs 13 residues. CDR3: CASYRDSYNEQYF. Written as DNA, the CDR3 is TGTGCCAGCTATCGGGACAGTTACAATGAGCAGTACTTC.

Ten or more counts support this clonotype. The chain combines TRBV2 with TRBJ1-5; D is undetermined. Germline V gene sequence: CDR1 SNHLY, CDR2 FYNNEI. The CDR3 has 13 amino acids. V was cut by 1 base and J by 8 bases, with 9 bases left in between. DNA for the CDR3: TGTGCCAGCAGTGAAGTTTTTGGTGAGCCCCAGCATTTT. Translating it yields CASSEVFGEPQHF.

This sequence joins TRBV3-1 and TRBJ1-1; tentatively, D is TRBD1 (5 bases). CDR1 and CDR2 from the germline V gene are LGHDT and YNNKEL (reference sequence). The CDR3 sequence is 12 residues long. V gave up 1 base and J gave up 7 bases, with 7 bases separating them. CDR3 nucleotides: TGTGCCAGCAGCCAAGGGGACCTTGAAGCTTTCTTT. Its translation: CASSQGDLEAFF. The full variable domain, in which reference TRBV3-1 and TRBJ1-1 provide the parts outside the CDR3, is DTAVSQTPKYLVTQMGNDKSIKCEQNLGHDTMYWYKQDSKKFLKIMFSYNNKELIINETVPNRFSPKSPDKAHLNLHINSLELGDSAVYFCASSQGDLEAFFGQGTRLTVV.

This clonotype has ten or more counts. This chain uses TRBV5-8 with TRBJ1-4; the match to TRBD1 covers 7 bases. CDR1 and CDR2 from the germline V gene are SGHTS and YDEGEE. V shed 3 bases, J shed 5 bases, and the junction held 7 bases outside the gene matches. The CDR3 covers 15 residues. CDR3 nucleotides: TGTGCCAGCAGCTCCTCCGGGACAGCCAATGAAAAACTGTTTTTT. Translation gives CASSSSGTANEKLFF.

The rearrangement uses TRBV18 and TRBJ1-6, with 7 bases lining up with TRBD1. Trimming cost V 2 bases and J 6 bases; bases outside gene matches: 4. This CDR3 is 15 amino acids long. The germline V gene encodes CDR1 KGHSH and CDR2 LQKENI. The CDR3, as DNA: TGTGCCAGCTCACCAATCGCAGGGGGTAATTCACCCCTCCACTTT. Its protein is CASSPIAGGNSPLHF. The full variable domain, rest sourced from reference TRBV18 and TRBJ1-6, is NAGVMQNPRHLVRRRGQEARLRCSPMKGHSHVYWYRQLPEEGLKFMVYLQKENIIDESGMPKERFSAEFPKEGPSILRIQQVVRGDSAAYFCASSPIAGGNSPLHFGNGTRLTVT.

The CDR3 is CASSPGSGHNSPLHF. The CDR3 DNA reads as TGTGCCAGCAGCCCCGGCAGCGGACATAATTCACCCCTCCACTTT. The chain recombines TRBV7-9 with TRBJ1-6; D is undetermined. With 5 bases removed from V and 5 bases from J, the gap between germline ends came to 13 bases. The CDR3 runs 15 residues. CDR1 is SEHNR, CDR2 FQNEAQ, per germline (reference sequence).

This chain connects TRBV19 to TRBJ1-2; no clear D. The V gene's germline CDR1 is LNHDA and CDR2 SQIVND (reference sequence). The CDR3 is made up of 14 amino acids. V lost 6 bases and J 0 bases, leaving 11 bases between the germline ends. The CDR3 here is CASSEAGSNYGYTF. CDR3 in DNA: TGTGCCAGTAGCGAAGCAGGTTCTAACTATGGCTACACCTTC.

Concerning this clonotype: A much larger clone lies one base from this, so it may be a read error. The V gene is TRBV7-2, the J gene TRBJ1-2, with 8 bases matching TRBD1. The CDR3 sequence is 14 residues long. The germline gives CDR1 SGHTA, CDR2 FQGNSA. V lost 8 bases to trimming and J lost 0 bases; unmatched junction nucleotides: 5. CDR3 in DNA: TGTGCCAGCCGCTCGGGACAGGCTAACTATGGCTACACCTTC. This gives the protein CASRSGQANYGYTF.